One sample yielded the 24 T cell receptor beta chains listed below, sequenced in a study of blood T cells in healthy people across ages. Through a sample-barcoded 5' primer and a J-beta primer mix, a second PCR was run for 7 to 11 cycles. TCRdb ran MiXCR on the 5' RACE reads and lists one entry per CDR3 protein. The data show hundreds of thousands of distinct CDR3 sequences, around 48% seen once. Sequences were obtained from blood. Every receptor here comes from a woman aged 55-70 years in good health.

J is TRBJ2-7 and V is TRBV27; D gene uncertain. V gave up 5 bases and J gave up 4 bases, with 12 bases separating them. From germline, CDR1 is MNHEY and CDR2 SMNVEV (reference sequence). The CDR3 contains 13 residues. This CDR3 is CASSLTTGYEQYF. For the CDR3, the DNA is TGTGCCAGCAGTCTCACAACTGGGTACGAGCAGTACTTC.

This chain links TRBV7-3 with TRBJ2-1, with D unclear. Looked up from germline, CDR1 is SGHTA and CDR2 is FQGTGA. Trimming removed 0 bases from V and 8 bases from J, with 17 bases in between. The CDR3 contains 16 residues. The CDR3 region is CASSLTQRLDWDEQFF. The CDR3 DNA is TGTGCCAGCAGCTTAACCCAACGGTTGGATTGGGATGAGCAGTTCTTC.

Concerning this clonotype itself: This clone may be a read error of a much larger clone one base away. V usage is TRBV20-1 and J usage is TRBJ2-7, with unresolved D. Germline V gene lookup returns CDR1 DFQATT and CDR2 SNEGSKA (reference sequence). The length of the CDR3 is 12 residues. The V end lost 5 bases, the J end lost 0 bases, and 8 bases lay between the germline ends. CDR3 sequence: CSADPSSYEQYF. The CDR3 DNA follows: TGCAGTGCTGACCCTAGCTCCTACGAGCAGTACTTC.

The chain has TRBV4-3 and TRBJ1-6; no clear D gene. The CDR3 has 16 amino acids. Germline V gives CDR1 LGHNA, CDR2 YSLEER. V was shortened by 0 bases and J by 5 bases, with 11 bases between the two germline ends. CDR3 in DNA: TGCGCCAGCAGCCAAGACGCACACATGAATAATTCACCCCTCCACTTT. Protein product: CASSQDAHMNNSPLHF.

This clonotype was detected many times. The gene calls are TRBV3-1 and TRBJ2-7; D is possibly TRBD2 (5 bases). Per the germline V gene, CDR1 is LGHDT and CDR2 is YNNKEL (reference sequence). With 1 base removed from V and 6 bases from J, the gap between germline ends came to 13 bases. This CDR3 has 14 amino acids. CDR3 loop: CASSQVSGIGEQYF. For the CDR3, the DNA is TGTGCCAGCAGCCAAGTTTCGGGAATCGGCGAGCAGTACTTC.

This clonotype was seen only a few times. The chain joins TRBV10-3 to TRBJ2-3, with 7 bases identical to TRBD2. This CDR3 spans 13 amino acids. Germline lookup yields CDR1 ENHRY and CDR2 SYGVKD. With V trimmed by 4 bases and J by 5 bases, 3 bases remained unmatched. CDR3 bases: TGTGCCATCAGTGTAGCGGGCGGAGATACGCAGTATTTT. Its protein is CAISVAGGDTQYF.

The chain carries TRBV12-3 or TRBV12-4 and TRBJ2-3; D may be TRBD2 (6 bases). The CDR3 is 13 amino acids. With 6 bases removed from V and 3 bases from J, the gap between germline ends came to 10 bases. CDR3 nucleotide sequence: TGTGCCAGCAGCATGGAGGGAACAGATACGCAGTATTTT. Its protein is CASSMEGTDTQYF.

This clonotype was picked up a small number of times. V and J are TRBV29-1 and TRBJ2-1, with 12 bases aligning to TRBD2. V shed 4 bases and J 9 bases; nucleotides not matched to a gene: 4. Germline V gives CDR1 SQVTM, CDR2 ANQGSEA. The length of the CDR3 is 13 residues. DNA of the CDR3: TGCAGCGTTGCTTCGGGACTAGCGGGTGAGCAGTTCTTC. It translates to CSVASGLAGEQFF.

This clonotype was picked up many times. The chain has TRBV7-2 and TRBJ1-2; 8 bases align to TRBD1. The CDR3 loop spans 15 amino acids. Germline values: CDR1 SGHTA, CDR2 FQGNSA. J was trimmed by 5 bases and V by 5 bases; bases with no gene match: 10. This CDR3 is CASSPRQGRRYGYTF. CDR3 DNA sequence: TGTGCCAGCAGCCCACGACAGGGGAGGAGGTATGGCTACACCTTC.

CDR3 sequence: CASLATYSYEQYF. The CDR3 nucleotides read TGTGCCAGCTTGGCTACGTACTCCTACGAGCAGTACTTC. V is TRBV28 and J is TRBJ2-7, with D unresolved. The V end was cut by 8 bases, the J end by 0 bases, with 11 bases between. The CDR3 spans 13 residues. Germline CDR1 and CDR2: MDHEN and SYDVKM.

The chain combines TRBV29-1 with TRBJ2-5; 9 bases map to TRBD1. This CDR3 has 14 amino acids. The germline V gene encodes CDR1 SQVTM and CDR2 ANQGSEA. Trimming at V came to 8 bases and at J to 4 bases, leaving 11 bases not matched to a gene. The CDR3 is CSTEAGTGSETQYF. CDR3 bases: TGCAGCACCGAAGCCGGGACAGGGTCAGAGACCCAGTACTTC.

The V gene is TRBV15, the J gene TRBJ2-3, with TRBD2 matching 9 bases. Germline V gene lookup returns CDR1 LNHNV and CDR2 YYDKDF (reference sequence). There are 17 residues in the CDR3. The trim removed 0 bases at V and 3 bases at J, leaving 7 bases unmatched. The CDR3 DNA is TGTGCCACCAGCAGAGATCAAAGTGGACTAGCGACAGATACGCAGTATTTT. The encoded protein is CATSRDQSGLATDTQYF.

This clonotype was seen a handful of times. The chain couples TRBV6-5 to TRBJ2-7, with D unresolved. Trimming left V 7 bases short and J 4 bases short, with 8 bases between. This CDR3 contains 11 residues. CDR1 is MNHEY, CDR2 SVGAGI, per germline. The CDR3 protein is CASMTRYEQYF. The CDR3 DNA reads TGTGCCAGCATGACTCGGTACGAGCAGTACTTC.

This clonotype showed up just once. A much bigger clone sits one base away, suggesting this may be a read error. The V gene is TRBV18, the J gene TRBJ2-1; no firm D call. Per the germline V gene, CDR1 is KGHSH and CDR2 is LQKENI. Trimming shortened V by 1 base and J by 7 bases, and 11 bases separated the two germline ends. The CDR3 loop spans 14 amino acids. The CDR3 reads CASSPREQRNEQFF. CDR3 bases: TGTGCCAGCTCACCACGAGAACAGAGGAATGAGCAGTTCTTC.

Remarks on this clonotype: One end of the junction is discordant with germline, which a read error may explain. CDR3 nucleotide sequence: TGTGCCAGCAGCGTCCTAGCCCTGACAGGGAGAAATCAGTCCCAGCATTTT. Translating gives CASSVLALTGRNQSQHF. The V and J genes are TRBV7-2 and TRBJ1-5; TRBD1 aligns across 7 bases. The V gene's germline CDR1 is SGHTA and CDR2 FQGNSA. The CDR3 is made up of 17 amino acids.

A note on this clonotype: The CDR3 carries no conserved terminal phenylalanine or tryptophan, so it likely arises from a read error. This chain joins TRBV2 and TRBJ2-7, with unresolved D. Germline CDR1 and CDR2: SNHLY and FYNNEI. CDR3 length equals 12 residues. Trimming shortened V by 7 bases and J by 7 bases, and 14 bases separated the two germline ends. The CDR3 is CASKGVRNEQYL. As DNA, the CDR3 is TGTGCCAGCAAAGGCGTGAGGAATGAGCAGTACTTA.

This clonotype occurred many times. The J gene is TRBJ2-1, the V gene TRBV7-9; 7 nucleotides agree with TRBD1. The CDR3 runs 18 residues. V gave up 6 bases and J gave up 8 bases; unmatched junction bases: 22. CDR1 is SEHNR, CDR2 FQNEAQ, per germline (reference sequence). CDR3 DNA: TGTGCCAGCAGAAGGACAGGCCAACCCTCTACGGGGATCCATGAGCAGTTCTTC. It codes for CASRRTGQPSTGIHEQFF.

The gene calls are TRBV30 and TRBJ1-2, with D possibly being TRBD1 (5 bases). The CDR3 has 11 residues. The germline V and J ends were trimmed by 4 bases and 3 bases, with 6 bases remaining between them. CDR1 GTSNPN and CDR2 SVGIG come from the germline V gene (reference sequence). Written as DNA, the CDR3 is TGTGCCTGGACAGGGCACTATGGCTACACCTTC. This gives the protein CAWTGHYGYTF. The complete variable domain, with remaining parts taken from reference TRBV30 and TRBJ1-2, reads SQTIHQWPATLVQPVGSPLSLECTVEGTSNPNLYWYRQAAGRGLQLLFYSVGIGQISSEVPQNLSASRPQDRQFILSSKKLLLSDSGFYLCAWTGHYGYTFGSGTRLTVV.

The rearrangement uses TRBV6-1 and TRBJ2-7; D ambiguous. With 5 bases removed from V and 4 bases from J, the gap between germline ends came to 9 bases. The V gene's germline CDR1 is MNHNS and CDR2 SASEGT. The CDR3 covers 12 residues. The CDR3 loop is CASSMTSYEQYF. The CDR3 DNA reads as TGTGCCAGCAGTATGACGTCGTACGAGCAGTACTTC.

The J gene is TRBJ2-5, the V gene TRBV7-2; D is tentatively TRBD1 or TRBD2 (5 bases each). V gave up 1 base and J gave up 11 bases, with 17 bases separating them. CDR3 length: 14 residues. Germline V gives CDR1 SGHTA, CDR2 FQGNSA. CDR3 in amino acids: CASSLVFSQGEQYF. The CDR3 coding sequence is TGTGCCAGCAGCTTAGTGTTCTCGCAAGGGGAGCAGTACTTC.

This rearrangement joins TRBV7-9 to TRBJ1-4; D may be TRBD1 (6 bases). V was cut by 8 bases and J by 8 bases, with 18 bases left in between. Germline V gene data show CDR1 as SEHNR and CDR2 as FQNEAQ (reference sequence). This CDR3 region has 14 residues. In nucleotides, the CDR3 is TGTGCCAGCCTTACAGGGCCAGAAGGGGAAAAACTGTTTTTT. Its protein is CASLTGPEGEKLFF.

This clonotype occurred a few times. The genes are TRBV11-2 and TRBJ2-1, with 8 positions matching TRBD1. The CDR3 has 15 residues. Germline trimming cut 3 bases from V and 8 bases from J; bases unmatched to any gene: 9. Germline assignment: CDR1 SGHAT and CDR2 FQNNGV. Written as DNA, the CDR3 is TGTGCCAGCAGCTTCACAGGGGGTTGGGGCGATGAGCAGTTCTTC. Encoded protein: CASSFTGGWGDEQFF.

The CDR3 here is CSAYSHSSTEAFF. CDR3 nucleotide sequence: TGCAGTGCTTACAGTCATAGTAGCACTGAAGCTTTCTTT. The gene calls are TRBV20-1 and TRBJ1-1, with D hard to call. The V end lost 5 bases, the J end lost 4 bases, and 14 bases lay between the germline ends. Germline CDR1 reads DFQATT; CDR2 reads SNEGSKA (reference sequence). The CDR3 length is 13 residues.

This clonotype was observed at least ten times. The CDR3 here is CASSQEWTGYGYTF. Written as DNA, the CDR3 is TGTGCCAGCAGCCAAGAGTGGACAGGCTATGGCTACACCTTC. The chain uses TRBV4-2 and TRBJ1-2, with TRBD1 matching 7 bases. CDR3 length equals 14 residues. V lost 0 bases to trimming and J lost 4 bases; unmatched junction nucleotides: 2. Germline loops: CDR1 LGHNA, CDR2 YNFKEQ.